The 18 T cell receptor beta chains given below trace back to one sample, sequenced in a study of T cell changes during pregnancy in multiple sclerosis. TCRdb keeps only in-frame clones here, not all; method: immunoSEQ multiplex PCR. The table includes about 44,000 clones, about nine tenths detected once. The sequencing here drew on CD4+ T cells from peripheral blood mononuclear cells, taken after pregnancy. The receptors were sampled from a female donor with multiple sclerosis, enrolled in a pregnancy study.

This clone was recorded a few times. The gene calls are TRBV12-5 and TRBJ1-1, with D perhaps TRBD1 (5 bases). The germline CDR1 and CDR2 sequences are LGHNT and FRNRAP. V was trimmed by 0 bases and J by 10 bases, leaving 9 bases between them. This CDR3 spans 12 amino acids. The DNA for the CDR3 is TGTGCTAGTGGTTTGGTGACAGCATCAGCTTTCTTT. Translation gives CASGLVTASAFF. Drawing the rest from reference TRBV12-5 and TRBJ1-1, the complete variable domain is DARVTQTPRHKVTEMGQEVTMRCQPILGHNTVFWYRQTMMQGLELLAYFRNRAPLDDSGMPKDRFSAEMPDATLATLKIQPSEPRDSAVYFCASGLVTASAFFGQGTRLTVV.

The chain joins TRBV5-4 to TRBJ2-7, with D hard to call. This CDR3 comprises 14 residues. Germline values: CDR1 SGHNT, CDR2 YYREEE (reference sequence). V lost 0 bases and J lost 0, with 7 bases in between. This CDR3 is CASSLDRSSYEQYF. The CDR3 region has the DNA TGTGCCAGCAGCTTGGATAGGAGCTCCTACGAGCAGTACTTC.

The chain joins TRBV11-3 to TRBJ1-1; D ambiguous. Germline V gene lookup returns CDR1 SGHNT and CDR2 YENEEA. The CDR3 runs to 15 residues. The V end was cut by 0 bases, the J end by 0 bases, with 8 bases between. This CDR3 reads CASSLDSQMNTEAFF. The DNA of the CDR3 is TGTGCCAGCAGCTTAGATTCACAGATGAACACTGAAGCTTTCTTT.

The sample holds one count of this clone. The rearrangement links TRBV6-6 to TRBJ2-2; D call uncertain. Trimming removed 7 bases from V and 6 bases from J, with 6 bases in between. Germline lookup yields CDR1 MNHNY and CDR2 SVGAGI (reference sequence). The CDR3 is made up of 11 amino acids. CDR3 nucleotides: TGTGCCAGCAACAGACCCGGGGAGCTGTTTTTT. This encodes CASNRPGELFF.

This clone was picked up one time. The V call is TRBV5-1, the J call TRBJ1-1, with TRBD1 identical over 7 bases. CDR3 size: 15 residues. J gave up 1 base and V 2 bases, and 5 bases lay outside the gene matches. The germline V gene has CDR1 SGHRS and CDR2 YFSETQ. The CDR3 is CASSFRDRANTEAFF. In DNA form, the CDR3 reads TGCGCCAGCAGCTTCCGGGACAGAGCGAACACTGAAGCTTTCTTT.

V gene TRBV30 combines with J gene TRBJ2-7; 8 bases are a match to TRBD1. Germline V gene data show CDR1 as GTSNPN and CDR2 as SVGIG (reference sequence). This CDR3 is 13 amino acids long. With 4 bases clipped from V and 6 bases from J, the junction kept 8 bases outside the gene matches. CDR3 amino acids: CAWNQGAWSEQYF. In nucleotides, the CDR3 is TGTGCCTGGAACCAGGGGGCTTGGTCCGAGCAGTACTTC.

This clone occurred a few times. The chain is built from TRBV2 and TRBJ2-2; a possible D gene is TRBD1 (5 bases). The CDR3 runs to 14 residues. The germline V and J ends were trimmed by 4 bases and 4 bases, with 10 bases remaining between them. Germline V lookup: CDR1 SNHLY, CDR2 FYNNEI. The CDR3 sequence: CASSVDQGTGELFF. CDR3 DNA sequence: TGTGCCAGCAGTGTGGACCAGGGCACCGGGGAGCTGTTTTTT.

The chain is built from TRBV5-6 and TRBJ2-3; TRBD2 agrees at 11 bases. This CDR3 region has 16 residues. The germline gives CDR1 SGHDT, CDR2 YYEEEE. Trimming removed 3 bases from V and 2 bases from J; junction bases left unmatched: 5. The CDR3 sequence is CASSSLAGAFTDTQYF. For the CDR3, the DNA is TGTGCCAGCAGCTCACTAGCGGGAGCTTTCACAGATACGCAGTATTTT.

This chain joins TRBV5-1 and TRBJ2-7, with TRBD1 matching over 8 bases. Trimming cost V 5 bases and J 1 base; bases outside gene matches: 8. The germline V gene encodes CDR1 SGHRS and CDR2 YFSETQ. The CDR3 consists of 15 residues. The CDR3 bases are TGCGCCAGCAGACCCGCTGACAGGGGATCCTACGAGCAGTACTTC. Translation: CASRPADRGSYEQYF. The variable domain in full, with the rest retrieved from reference TRBV5-1 and TRBJ2-7, is KAGVTQTPRYLIKTRGQQVTLSCSPISGHRSVSWYQQTPGQGLQFLFEYFSETQRNKGNFPGRFSGRQFSNSRSEMNVSTLELGDSALYLCASRPADRGSYEQYFGPGTRLTVT.

This rearrangement joins TRBV28 to TRBJ1-2; D is undetermined. Between the trimmed V and J ends, which lost 3 bases and 0 bases, there was a span of 8 bases. CDR1 is MDHEN and CDR2 is SYDVKM in the germline V gene. This CDR3 comprises 14 residues. CDR3 amino acids: CASSFETSNYGYTF. In DNA, the CDR3 is TGTGCCAGCAGTTTTGAAACTTCTAACTATGGCTACACCTTC.

The rearrangement links TRBV7-6 to TRBJ2-3; D may be TRBD1 (5 bases). Per the germline V gene, CDR1 is SGHVS and CDR2 is FNYEAQ. The CDR3 loop spans 14 amino acids. The germline V and J ends were trimmed by 1 base and 6 bases, with 11 bases remaining between them. The CDR3 sequence: CASSLEGSGDTQYF. CDR3 coding DNA: TGTGCCAGCAGCTTAGAAGGTTCAGGGGATACGCAGTATTTT.

This chain connects TRBV30 to TRBJ2-1; 7 nucleotides align to TRBD1. The CDR3 is 14 amino acids. Germline CDR1 reads GTSNPN; CDR2 reads SVGIG (reference sequence). Trimming at V came to 7 bases and at J to 2 bases, leaving 8 bases not matched to a gene. Here the CDR3 reads CAYERDRAYNEQFF. Here the CDR3 DNA reads TGTGCCTATGAACGGGACAGAGCCTACAATGAGCAGTTCTTC.

This chain joins TRBV29-1 and TRBJ1-4; possibly TRBD1 for D (6 bases). This CDR3 contains 13 residues. From germline, CDR1 is SQVTM and CDR2 ANQGSEA. The germline V and J ends were trimmed by 7 bases and 6 bases, with 15 bases remaining between them. The CDR3 DNA is TGCAGCGCCCGGACAGCTACTGATGAAAAACTGTTTTTT. Its protein is CSARTATDEKLFF.

This clone was picked up one time. The chain employs TRBV10-2 and TRBJ1-2, with D hard to call. The CDR3 totals 15 residues. V was clipped by 4 bases and J by 0 bases, with 12 bases between them. Per the germline V gene, CDR1 is WSHSY and CDR2 is SAAADI. The CDR3 is CASSGASPSNYGYTF. CDR3 nucleotide sequence: TGCGCCAGCAGTGGGGCCTCTCCTTCTAACTATGGCTACACCTTC.

The rearrangement joins TRBV25-1 to TRBJ2-7, with TRBD1 matching over 9 bases. The CDR3 loop spans 15 amino acids. Unmatched junction bases numbered 11, after V lost 7 bases and J lost 4 bases. Germline V CDR1 and CDR2: MGHDK, SYGVNS. As DNA, the CDR3 is TGTGCCAGCACCGAAGGGGGACAGGGTTGTTACGAGCAGTACTTC. Translating gives CASTEGGQGCYEQYF.

The V gene is TRBV28, the J gene TRBJ2-5; D is perhaps TRBD2 (6 bases). V shed 2 bases and J shed 1 base, with 11 bases lying between them. CDR3 length: 15 residues. Germline-derived CDR1 and CDR2 are MDHEN and SYDVKM. DNA of the CDR3: TGTGCCAGCAGTTTACGGGCGGGGCTCCAAGAGACCCAGTACTTC. This gives the protein CASSLRAGLQETQYF.

The genes are TRBV19 and TRBJ2-2; 7 bases are a match to TRBD2. J was trimmed by 7 bases and V by 6 bases; bases with no gene match: 5. Germline V gene data show CDR1 as LNHDA and CDR2 as SQIVND (reference sequence). The CDR3 totals 13 residues. This CDR3 reads CASRRREHGELFF. The CDR3 region has the DNA TGTGCCAGTAGGAGGCGGGAGCACGGGGAGCTGTTTTTT.

The chain joins TRBV10-3 to TRBJ1-2; possibly TRBD1 for D (5 bases). V lost 0 bases, J lost 8 bases, and 10 bases lay in between. Germline loops: CDR1 ENHRY, CDR2 SYGVKD. The CDR3 has 13 amino acids. The CDR3 loop is CAISESGADGYTF. The CDR3 nucleotides read TGTGCCATCAGTGAGTCAGGGGCCGACGGCTACACCTTC.